The following is a T cell receptor beta chain sequence with its context. Its target is not known. These data come from a study of CD8 T cells in Susac syndrome. Study-wide points: There were approximately 15 Susac-specific public clones in total CD8+ repertoires and five in CD8+ TEMRA repertoires.

Reverse transcription of roughly 0.5 to 1 ug RNA was carried out with random hexamers. TCRdb re-analysed the immunoSEQ multiplex PCR reads in MiXCR, keeping a single row per CDR3 protein. The sample yields around 85,000 distinct CDR3 sequences, around 93% seen once. The sequence was obtained from a human donor with Susac syndrome. The specimen sequenced was CD8+ T cells from PBMCs.

CDR3 sequence: CSAEERRLAPSYEQYF. In DNA, the CDR3 is TGCAGTGCCGAAGAGCGGAGACTAGCGCCCAGCTACGAGCAGTACTTC. The chain is built from TRBV20-1 and TRBJ2-7; 8 bases are a match to TRBD2. The CDR3 runs to 16 residues. V shed 6 bases, J shed 3 bases, and the junction held 16 bases outside the gene matches. Germline CDR1 reads DFQATT; CDR2 reads SNEGSKA (reference sequence).